This is a list of T cell receptor beta chains from one sample in a study of T cell changes during pregnancy in multiple sclerosis. Sequencing used immunoSEQ multiplex PCR; TCRdb keeps in-frame clones, though not all of them. Among about 70,000 clones, approximately 94% were seen once, and the ten largest hold about 0.61%. The sample in question was peripheral blood, obtained in the third trimester of pregnancy. The receptors come from a female donor with multiple sclerosis, enrolled in a pregnancy study. The CDR3 runs from the conserved cysteine through the conserved F or W. Fields, in order: CDR3 DNA, CDR3 protein, clone size, V gene, D gene, J gene. D genes are given only for firm matches. Expanded clones are given a class, and other clones once, few, many or no size at all.

TGTGCCAGCAGCGAGGACGGGGTGGGGGAGCTGTTTTTT	CASSEDGVGELFF	.	TRBV9	.	TRBJ2-2
TGTGCCAGCAGCCCCGGAGGGAGAAACACTGAAGCTTTCTTT	CASSPGGRNTEAFF	.	TRBV7-3	.	TRBJ1-1
TGTGCCAGCAGCTTAGTGGCCGGGACAGCCTTCGTTGAGCAGTACTTC	CASSLVAGTAFVEQYF	.	TRBV7-2	TRBD1	TRBJ2-7
TGTGCCAGCAGCTTCCGCCGCTCGACTAGCGTATCCTACGAGCAGTACTTC	CASSFRRSTSVSYEQYF	.	TRBV7-8	TRBD2	TRBJ2-7
TGTGCCAGTAATCCGTACAGGGGTAGCACAGATACGCAGTATTTT	CASNPYRGSTDTQYF	.	TRBV6-5	TRBD1	TRBJ2-3
TGTGCCAGCAGGACCCAGGGGGCCCCTCTCAATACGCAGTATTTT	CASRTQGAPLNTQYF	once	TRBV6-5	TRBD1	TRBJ2-3
TGTGCCAGTAGTCCGTTAGGGACAAGCCAAAGGGACTACGAGCAGTACTTC	CASSPLGTSQRDYEQYF	.	TRBV19	.	TRBJ2-7
TGTGCCAGTAGTGCAGGCTTCTCCTACGAGCAGTACTTC	CASSAGFSYEQYF	.	TRBV19	.	TRBJ2-7
TGTGCCAGCACTAGACTAGGGGCCCACGAGCAGTACTTC	CASTRLGAHEQYF	.	TRBV6-5	.	TRBJ2-7
TGTGCCAGCAGCGTAGCGGGGGGGATCGGCGGGGAGCTGTTTTTT	CASSVAGGIGGELFF	.	TRBV9	TRBD2	TRBJ2-2
TGTGCCAGCAGTCAGGACAGGGGGCCTGAAGCTTTCTTT	CASSQDRGPEAFF	.	TRBV6-1	TRBD1	TRBJ1-1
TGTGCCAGCAGCTCCACCAGGACAGGGTATAGCAATCAGCCCCAGCATTTT	CASSSTRTGYSNQPQHF	.	TRBV9	TRBD1	TRBJ1-5
TGTGCCAGCAGCTTAACGTCCGTGACAGGGGCCTACGAGCAGTACTTC	CASSLTSVTGAYEQYF	.	TRBV7-3	TRBD1	TRBJ2-7
TGTGCCAGCAGCTTATATCAGGACTACAATGAGCAGTTCTTC	CASSLYQDYNEQFF	.	TRBV7-2	.	TRBJ2-1
TGTGCCAGCAGTCCAAGGACAGGGTGGCATCAGCCCCAGCATTTT	CASSPRTGWHQPQHF	.	TRBV7-3	TRBD1	TRBJ1-5
TGTGCCAGCAGTCAGACAGACCTTAATGAGCAGTTCTTC	CASSQTDLNEQFF	.	TRBV6-5	.	TRBJ2-1
TGTGCCAGCAGCTTTATGGTAACTAGCACAGATACGCAGTATTTT	CASSFMVTSTDTQYF	.	TRBV11-2	.	TRBJ2-3
TGTGCCAGCATTCTACCGGGGGGCAGCGACACTGAAGCTTTCTTT	CASILPGGSDTEAFF	once	TRBV6-1	.	TRBJ1-1